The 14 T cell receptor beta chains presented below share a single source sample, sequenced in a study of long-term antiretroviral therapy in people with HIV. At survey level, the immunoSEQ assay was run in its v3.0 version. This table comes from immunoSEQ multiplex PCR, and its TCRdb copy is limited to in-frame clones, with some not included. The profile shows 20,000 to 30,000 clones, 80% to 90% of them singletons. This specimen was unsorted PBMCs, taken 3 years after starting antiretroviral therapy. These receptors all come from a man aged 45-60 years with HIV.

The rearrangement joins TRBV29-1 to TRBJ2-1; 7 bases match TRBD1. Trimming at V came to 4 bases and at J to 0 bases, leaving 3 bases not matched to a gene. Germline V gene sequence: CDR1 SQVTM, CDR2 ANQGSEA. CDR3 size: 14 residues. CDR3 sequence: CSVGGTVSYNEQFF. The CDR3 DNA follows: TGCAGCGTTGGGGGGACAGTCTCCTACAATGAGCAGTTCTTC.

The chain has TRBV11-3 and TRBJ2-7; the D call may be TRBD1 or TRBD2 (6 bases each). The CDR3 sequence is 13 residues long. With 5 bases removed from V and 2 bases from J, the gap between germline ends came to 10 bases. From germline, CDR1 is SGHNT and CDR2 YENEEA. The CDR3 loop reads CASSGGLAYEQYF. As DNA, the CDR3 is TGTGCCAGCAGCGGGGGGCTTGCCTACGAGCAGTACTTC.

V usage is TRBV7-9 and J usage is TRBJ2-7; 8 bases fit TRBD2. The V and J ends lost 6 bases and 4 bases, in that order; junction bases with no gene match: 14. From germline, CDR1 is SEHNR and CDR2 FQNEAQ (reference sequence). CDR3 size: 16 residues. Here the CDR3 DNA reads TGTGCCAGCAGGCCTACCGGGACTAGTCCCTATTACGAGCAGTACTTC. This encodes CASRPTGTSPYYEQYF.

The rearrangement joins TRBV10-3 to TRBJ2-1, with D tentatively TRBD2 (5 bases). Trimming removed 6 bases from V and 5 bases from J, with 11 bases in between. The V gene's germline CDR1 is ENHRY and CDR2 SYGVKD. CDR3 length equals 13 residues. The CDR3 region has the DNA TGTGCCATCAGGGGAGACCGAGACAATGAGCAGTTCTTC. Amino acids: CAIRGDRDNEQFF.

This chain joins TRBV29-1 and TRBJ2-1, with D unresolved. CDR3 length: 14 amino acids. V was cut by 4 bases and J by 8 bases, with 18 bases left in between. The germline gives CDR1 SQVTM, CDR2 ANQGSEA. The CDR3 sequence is CSVGEARERYEQFF. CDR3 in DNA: TGCAGCGTTGGTGAGGCTAGGGAACGATATGAGCAGTTCTTC.

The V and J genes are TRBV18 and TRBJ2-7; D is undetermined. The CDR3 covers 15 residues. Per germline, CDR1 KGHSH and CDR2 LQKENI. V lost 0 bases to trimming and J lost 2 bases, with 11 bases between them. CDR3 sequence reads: CASSPPVTTAYEQYF. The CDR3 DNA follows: TGTGCCAGCTCACCACCGGTCACTACGGCCTACGAGCAGTACTTC.

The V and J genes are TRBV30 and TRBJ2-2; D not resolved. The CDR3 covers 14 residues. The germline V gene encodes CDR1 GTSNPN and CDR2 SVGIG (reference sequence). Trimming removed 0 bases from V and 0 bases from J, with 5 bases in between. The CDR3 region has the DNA TGTGCCTGGAGTGTAAGCCCGAACACCGGGGAGCTGTTTTTT. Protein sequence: CAWSVSPNTGELFF.

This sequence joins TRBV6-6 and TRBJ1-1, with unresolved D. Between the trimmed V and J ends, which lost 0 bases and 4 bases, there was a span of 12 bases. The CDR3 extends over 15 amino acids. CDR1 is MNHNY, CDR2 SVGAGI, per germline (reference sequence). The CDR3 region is CASSYSGYGRTEAFF. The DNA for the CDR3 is TGTGCCAGCAGTTACTCAGGGTATGGGCGCACTGAAGCTTTCTTT.

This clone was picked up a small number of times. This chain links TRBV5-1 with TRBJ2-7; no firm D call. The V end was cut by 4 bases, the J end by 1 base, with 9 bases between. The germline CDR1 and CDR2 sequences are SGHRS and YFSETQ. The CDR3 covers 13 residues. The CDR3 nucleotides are TGCGCCAGCAGCCCTTTTATGTCCTACGAGCAGTACTTC. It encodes CASSPFMSYEQYF.

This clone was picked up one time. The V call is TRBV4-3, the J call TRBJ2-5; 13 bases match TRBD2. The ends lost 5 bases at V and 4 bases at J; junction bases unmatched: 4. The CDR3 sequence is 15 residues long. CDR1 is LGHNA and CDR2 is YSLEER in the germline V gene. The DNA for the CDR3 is TGCGCCAGCAGCGCCCGGACTAGCGGGGGAGAGACCCAGTACTTC. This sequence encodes CASSARTSGGETQYF.

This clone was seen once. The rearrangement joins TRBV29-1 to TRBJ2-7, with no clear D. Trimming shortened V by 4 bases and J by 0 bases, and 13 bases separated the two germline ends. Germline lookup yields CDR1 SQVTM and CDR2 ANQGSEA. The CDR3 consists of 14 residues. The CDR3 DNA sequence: TGCAGCGTTGTAGTGAAGGACGGCTCCTACGAGCAGTACTTC. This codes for CSVVVKDGSYEQYF.

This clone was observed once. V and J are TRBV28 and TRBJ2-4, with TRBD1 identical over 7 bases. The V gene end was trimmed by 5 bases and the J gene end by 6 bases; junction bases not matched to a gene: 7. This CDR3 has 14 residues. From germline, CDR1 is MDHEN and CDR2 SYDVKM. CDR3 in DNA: TGTGCCAGCAGTCCACTGACAGGGACAAACATTCAGTACTTC. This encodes CASSPLTGTNIQYF.

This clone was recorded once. In DNA, the CDR3 is TGTGCCAGCAGCTTGGAGGGACGCGGGGATGGCTACACCTTC. Its protein product is CASSLEGRGDGYTF. The rearrangement joins TRBV5-6 to TRBJ1-2; D might be TRBD1 (5 bases). The CDR3 consists of 14 residues. The V and J ends lost 0 bases and 6 bases respectively, with 12 bases between them. CDR1 and CDR2 (germline): SGHDT, YYEEEE.

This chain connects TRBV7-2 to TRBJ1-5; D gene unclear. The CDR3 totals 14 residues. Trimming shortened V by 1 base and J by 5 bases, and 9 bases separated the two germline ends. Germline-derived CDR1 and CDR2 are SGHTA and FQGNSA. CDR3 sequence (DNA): TGTGCCAGCAGCTTAGGTAGGGAAGATCAGCCCCAGCATTTT. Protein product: CASSLGREDQPQHF. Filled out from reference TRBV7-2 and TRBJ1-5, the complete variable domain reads GAGVSQSPSNKVTEKGKDVELRCDPISGHTALYWYRQSLGQGLEFLIYFQGNSAPDKSGLPSDRFSAERTGGSVSTLTIQRTQQEDSAVYLCASSLGREDQPQHFGDGTRLSIL.